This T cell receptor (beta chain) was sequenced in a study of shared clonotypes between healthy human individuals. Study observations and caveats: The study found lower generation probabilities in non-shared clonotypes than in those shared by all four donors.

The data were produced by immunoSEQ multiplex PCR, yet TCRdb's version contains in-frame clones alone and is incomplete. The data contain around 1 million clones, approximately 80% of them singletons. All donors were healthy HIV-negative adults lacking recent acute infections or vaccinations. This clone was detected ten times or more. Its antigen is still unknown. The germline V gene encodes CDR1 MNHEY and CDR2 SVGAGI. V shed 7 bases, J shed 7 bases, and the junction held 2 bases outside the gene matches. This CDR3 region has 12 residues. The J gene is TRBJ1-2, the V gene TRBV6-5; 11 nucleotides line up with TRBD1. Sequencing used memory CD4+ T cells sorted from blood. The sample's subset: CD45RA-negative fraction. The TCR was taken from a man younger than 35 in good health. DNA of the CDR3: TGTGCCAGCACCGGGACAGGGGGTGGCTACACCTTC. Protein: CASTGTGGGYTF.